Below are 17 T cell receptor beta chains sequenced from a single sample in a study of T cells after yellow fever vaccination. TCRdb reprocessed the 5' RACE reads via MiXCR and lists one record per CDR3 protein. The sample contains approximately 160,000 distinct CDR3 sequences, 5.5% to 8% of which appear only once. Specimen: CD4+ T cells sorted from PBMCs, collected on the day of the first yellow fever vaccination. Source of these receptors: a man between 18 and 35 years old who received the YFV17D yellow fever vaccine.

CDR3 DNA: TGTGCCATCAGTGGTTTGAAAACTGGGGCCAACGTCCTGACTTTC. Translated: CAISGLKTGANVLTF. This chain connects TRBV10-3 to TRBJ2-6; D gene ambiguous. Trimming removed 4 bases at V and 2 bases at J, with 9 bases between. CDR1 ENHRY and CDR2 SYGVKD come from the germline V gene. The CDR3 contains 15 residues.

There are a few counts of this clonotype. The chain is built from TRBV7-2 and TRBJ2-2; D unclear. The CDR3 extends over 13 amino acids. V lost 1 base to trimming and J lost 5 bases, with 5 bases between them. The germline V gene has CDR1 SGHTA and CDR2 FQGNSA. The CDR3, as DNA: TGTGCCAGCAGCTTAGTAAAAACCGGGGAGCTGTTTTTT. Translated, it gives CASSLVKTGELFF.

Ten or more counts support this clonotype. V is TRBV4-3 and J is TRBJ2-1; the D gene is possibly TRBD2 (6 bases). This CDR3 is built from 18 residues. V was cut by 0 bases and J by 7 bases, with 22 bases left in between. Per germline, CDR1 LGHNA and CDR2 YSLEER. The CDR3 sequence: CASSQEHSGGALWNEQFF. CDR3 in DNA: TGCGCCAGCAGCCAAGAACATTCCGGGGGAGCCCTTTGGAATGAGCAGTTCTTC.

This clonotype has more than one count but fewer than ten. This chain links TRBV7-2 with TRBJ1-5, with 8 bases matching TRBD1. The germline V gene has CDR1 SGHTA and CDR2 FQGNSA. V shed 6 bases and J 1 base; nucleotides not matched to a gene: 5. The CDR3 runs to 15 residues. The CDR3 loop is CASSQQGDSNQPQHF. DNA of the CDR3: TGTGCCAGCAGTCAACAGGGGGACAGCAATCAGCCCCAGCATTTT.

The CDR3 spells CASSSDTSYEQYV. As DNA, the CDR3 is TGTGCCAGCAGCAGCGACACTTCCTACGAGCAGTACGTC. The chain combines TRBV5-4 with TRBJ2-7; D gene unclear. The CDR3 extends over 13 amino acids. V was cut by 4 bases and J by 1 base, with 9 bases left in between. Germline CDR1 SGHNT, CDR2 YYREEE (reference sequence).

This clonotype was picked up a small number of times. V usage is TRBV5-4 and J usage is TRBJ2-3, with D possibly matching TRBD2 (7 bases). CDR3 size: 17 residues. Trimming removed 0 bases at V and 2 bases at J, with 16 bases between. The germline V gene has CDR1 SGHNT and CDR2 YYREEE (reference sequence). In DNA form, the CDR3 reads TGTGCCAGCAGCTTGGCCACGATGGGGGGGGCCACAGATACGCAGTATTTT. Protein: CASSLATMGGATDTQYF.

The chain recombines TRBV4-2 with TRBJ2-3; weak D call: TRBD2 (6 bases). This CDR3 is built from 15 residues. V was pared by 4 bases and J by 6 bases, with 17 bases between. Germline CDR1 LGHNA, CDR2 YNFKEQ. The CDR3 loop is CASSPSGTAGDTQYF. CDR3 nucleotide sequence: TGTGCCAGCAGCCCCTCCGGGACTGCAGGGGATACGCAGTATTTT.

The rearrangement links TRBV5-1 to TRBJ2-3; 13 nucleotides align to TRBD2. This CDR3 spans 18 amino acids. The V and J ends lost 0 bases and 2 bases, in that order; junction bases with no gene match: 6. In germline, CDR1 is SGHRS, CDR2 YFSETQ. DNA for the CDR3: TGCGCCAGCAGCTTGGAGGGGACTAGCGGGGTGGCCACAGATACGCAGTATTTT. Amino acid sequence: CASSLEGTSGVATDTQYF.

This clonotype was seen repeatedly, ten times or more. The chain is built from TRBV6-5 and TRBJ1-1; D possibly corresponds to TRBD1 (5 bases). The ends were cut back, 5 bases at V and 1 base at J, with 11 bases in the middle. The CDR3 runs to 14 residues. The V gene's germline CDR1 is MNHEY and CDR2 SVGAGI. As DNA, the CDR3 is TGTGCCAGCAGTACCCAGACAGAGAACACTGAAGCTTTCTTT. This sequence encodes CASSTQTENTEAFF.

The rearrangement links TRBV2 to TRBJ1-2, with 9 bases fitting TRBD1. Germline assignment: CDR1 SNHLY and CDR2 FYNNEI. The J segment lost 7 bases and the V segment lost 6 bases, leaving 12 bases of the junction unmatched. The CDR3 has 15 amino acids. In nucleotides, the CDR3 is TGTGCCAGCAGCTCTCAAGGACAGGGGCGGGTTGGCTACACCTTC. It encodes CASSSQGQGRVGYTF.

This clonotype came up a few times. The rearrangement joins TRBV11-2 to TRBJ2-6; D perhaps matches TRBD1 (5 bases). The germline V gene has CDR1 SGHAT and CDR2 FQNNGV. The CDR3 has 19 residues. The germline V and J ends were trimmed by 7 bases and 2 bases, with 24 bases remaining between them. CDR3 residues: CASNLPRQTGSPGANVLTF. In DNA, the CDR3 is TGTGCCAGCAACCTTCCCAGACAGACTGGTTCCCCTGGGGCCAACGTCCTGACTTTC. Full variable domain (rest looked up from reference TRBV11-2 and TRBJ2-6): EAGVAQSPRYKIIEKRQSVAFWCNPISGHATLYWYQQILGQGPKLLIQFQNNGVVDDSQLPKDRFSAERLKGVDSTLKIQPAKLEDSAVYLCASNLPRQTGSPGANVLTFGAGSRLTVL.

This clonotype was detected many times. J is TRBJ2-7 and V is TRBV6-6; D perhaps matches TRBD2 (5 bases). Trimming removed 2 bases from V and 7 bases from J, with 12 bases in between. This CDR3 comprises 13 residues. In germline, CDR1 is MNHNY, CDR2 SVGAGI (reference sequence). The CDR3 bases are TGTGCCAGCAGTTACGGTATCCCGGGGGAGCAGTACGTC. Protein: CASSYGIPGEQYV.

This clonotype was detected only once. The chain couples TRBV20-1 to TRBJ2-3; 8 positions match TRBD2. V lost 5 bases and J lost 4; bases outside the gene matches: 8. The CDR3 spans 14 residues. Germline values: CDR1 DFQATT, CDR2 SNEGSKA (reference sequence). This chain's CDR3 is CSAGAGGRADTQYF. The CDR3 DNA is TGCAGTGCTGGCGCGGGGGGCCGAGCAGATACGCAGTATTTT.

In its sample, this clonotype was seen many times. The gene calls are TRBV19 and TRBJ2-7, with D perhaps given as TRBD1 or TRBD2 (5 bases each). Germline lookup yields CDR1 LNHDA and CDR2 SQIVND (reference sequence). The V end lost 3 bases, the J end lost 3 bases, and 15 bases lay between the germline ends. The CDR3 is made up of 15 amino acids. CDR3 amino acids: CASSIQRDGGYEQYV. The CDR3, as DNA: TGTGCCAGTAGTATTCAGAGGGACGGAGGCTACGAGCAGTACGTC.

This clonotype was seen at least ten times. The rearrangement joins TRBV5-1 to TRBJ2-1, with TRBD1 matching over 8 bases. The CDR3 totals 13 residues. Germline CDR1 reads SGHRS; CDR2 reads YFSETQ. V shed 2 bases, J shed 8 bases, and the junction held 3 bases outside the gene matches. The CDR3 DNA follows: TGCGCCAGCAGCTTCAGGGGGCTCGATGAGCAGTTCTTC. Its protein product is CASSFRGLDEQFF. Filled out from reference TRBV5-1 and TRBJ2-1, the complete variable domain reads KAGVTQTPRYLIKTRGQQVTLSCSPISGHRSVSWYQQTPGQGLQFLFEYFSETQRNKGNFPGRFSGRQFSNSRSEMNVSTLELGDSALYLCASSFRGLDEQFFGPGTRLTVL.

The genes are TRBV12-3 or TRBV12-4 and TRBJ1-5; D gene uncertain. The CDR3 contains 13 residues. Trimming pared 7 bases from V and 6 bases from J, leaving 13 bases between. CDR3 region: CASTAALGQPQHF. The CDR3 DNA reads TGTGCCAGCACAGCGGCCTTGGGTCAGCCCCAGCATTTT.

The J gene is TRBJ2-5, the V gene TRBV24-1; D possibly matches TRBD1 or TRBD2 (6 bases each). This CDR3 has 15 amino acids. V lost 2 bases and J lost 3, with 12 bases in between. Germline V gene lookup returns CDR1 KGHDR and CDR2 SFDVKD. CDR3: CATSDWGAGKETQYF. CDR3 sequence (DNA): TGTGCCACCAGTGATTGGGGGGCGGGAAAAGAGACCCAGTACTTC.